This T cell receptor (beta chain) comes out of a study of CD8 T cells in Susac syndrome. As controls, healthy donors matched for age and sex were used. CDR1 and CDR2 from the germline V gene are SGHVS and FQNEAQ. V gave up 5 bases and J gave up 10 bases; unmatched junction bases: 11. This CDR3 is built from 14 residues. The RNA, about 0.45 to 1 ug, was put through reverse transcription using random hexamers. Across 54 Vbeta and 13 Jbeta, TCR beta CDR3 was amplified with immunoSEQ multiplex PCR. Each CDR3 protein is one row after TCRdb ran MiXCR on the immunoSEQ multiplex PCR reads. The sample shows around 190,000 distinct CDR3 sequences, approximately 95% of them seen only once.

The TCR sequence derives from a human donor in good health. V and J are TRBV7-8 and TRBJ2-5, with 9 positions matching TRBD2. The sequencing input was CD4+ T cells from PBMCs. CDR3 sequence reads: CASSATSGPRSQYF. The CDR3 DNA follows: TGTGCCAGCAGCGCTACTAGCGGGCCCCGGAGCCAGTACTTC.